A selection of T cell receptor beta chains follows, all from one sample in a study of T cell repertoires in cytomegalovirus infection. TCRdb redid the calling of the reads with MiXCR, one entry per CDR3 protein. The repertoire has almost 550,000 distinct CDR3 sequences, approximately 15% of them found once; the top ten carry roughly a quarter. Input material: CD8+ T cells from PBMCs. The source of these receptors is a human donor in good health (CMV status not recorded). Some clones in this sample may be carry-over from other donors' samples. Both conserved end residues are trimmed from each CDR3. Fields, in order: D gene, J gene, V gene, CDR3 protein. The D gene is left open where the match is weak.

TRBD2,TRBJ2-2,TRBV7-9,ASSGRTSGRARTGELF
NA,TRBJ2-2,TRBV5-6,ASSLARGRAGELF
NA,TRBJ1-1,TRBV27,ASSLRGQWGDEAF
NA,TRBJ2-3,TRBV12-3/TRBV12-4,ASSVTGTGGLAATDTQY
NA,TRBJ1-1,TRBV28,ASSLGGRDPEAF
TRBD1,TRBJ1-5,TRBV28,ASSPGTGVDGNQPQH
NA,TRBJ1-3,TRBV28,ASSLRAAGFPFGNTIY
NA,TRBJ1-5,TRBV6-5,ASSYSLDSNQPQH
TRBD1,TRBJ1-2,TRBV6-6,ASSGRASGQSYGYT
NA,TRBJ1-2,TRBV12-3/TRBV12-4,ASRSTSTAYRKANYGYT
TRBD2,TRBJ2-7,TRBV6-6,ASSPRETSSSSYEQY
TRBD1,TRBJ2-2,TRBV14,ASSPWDSTNTGELF
NA,TRBJ2-7,TRBV7-8,ASSPAGTFYEQY
NA,TRBJ1-2,TRBV28,ASSSRRRGDYGYT
NA,TRBJ1-5,TRBV23-1,ASSREPTLPINSNQPQH
TRBD1,TRBJ1-1,TRBV12-3/TRBV12-4,ASRQGGNTEAF
NA,TRBJ2-1,TRBV6-1,ASRREDNEQF
NA,TRBJ1-1,TRBV27,ASRILWGRETEAF
NA,TRBJ1-1,TRBV12-3/TRBV12-4,ASRTQDTEAF
TRBD2,TRBJ2-7,TRBV6-6,ASSPPSGGGSYVQY
TRBD1,TRBJ2-7,TRBV20-1,SALGQFSYEQY
NA,TRBJ1-1,TRBV19,ASSISDRTNTEAF
NA,TRBJ2-1,TRBV4-1,ASSATLGDEQF
TRBD1,TRBJ2-5,TRBV11-2,ASRDRGETQY
NA,TRBJ2-1,TRBV5-1,ASSLVDSYNEQF
NA,TRBJ1-5,TRBV5-8,ASSLSPMGRGYFNQPQH
NA,TRBJ2-7,TRBV6-2/TRBV6-3,ASSNWDHAYEQY
TRBD1,TRBJ1-1,TRBV6-1,ASRAGGSTEAF
TRBD2,TRBJ2-7,TRBV28,ASSLPEGGEQY
NA,TRBJ1-2,TRBV7-8,ASSLDSIENYGYT
TRBD1,TRBJ2-7,TRBV27,ASSPSTGDMSNYEQY
NA,TRBJ2-3,TRBV14,ASSQVGGGPPDTQY
TRBD1,TRBJ2-5,TRBV12-3/TRBV12-4,ASRSDRDGSQETQY
NA,TRBJ1-2,TRBV5-1,ASIDEGRSGYT
NA,TRBJ2-7,TRBV7-8,ASRTGRGREQY
NA,TRBJ2-3,TRBV28,ASTPGLASTDTQY
NA,TRBJ1-2,TRBV15,ATSVPGGFGEEYT
NA,TRBJ1-2,TRBV2,ASSRGVIQQGDYGYT
NA,TRBJ2-3,TRBV28,ASSGRGSDSTDTQY
TRBD1,TRBJ1-4,TRBV7-2,ASSLTGLNEKLF
TRBD1,TRBJ1-4,TRBV7-2,ASSLVAAGGEKLF
NA,TRBJ1-4,TRBV7-9,ASTLRREKLF
NA,TRBJ2-7,TRBV10-1,ASSEGQVGEQY
NA,TRBJ2-7,TRBV11-2,ASSHLPEGHGFYEQY
TRBD2,TRBJ2-5,TRBV7-9,ASSSRPDGGQETQY
NA,TRBJ1-4,TRBV28,ASGQADEKLF
TRBD1,TRBJ2-7,TRBV7-9,ASSLSVRGINEQY
NA,TRBJ2-1,TRBV2,ASRGNDGLSSYNEQF
NA,TRBJ1-5,TRBV12-3/TRBV12-4,ASSLSGSHSNQPQH
TRBD2,TRBJ2-7,TRBV9,ASSSRDYPTYEQY
TRBD1,TRBJ2-7,TRBV15,ATSERQGQPYEQY